A single T cell receptor beta chain is shown here with its context. What it binds is unknown. Trimming left V 0 bases short and J 0 bases short, with 13 bases between. CDR1 and CDR2 (germline): LNHDA, SQIVND (reference sequence). The CDR3 covers 17 residues. The PCR had 60 Vbeta and 13 Jbeta primers. TCRdb keeps only in-frame clones here, not all; method: immunoSEQ multiplex PCR. The sample has fewer than 250,000 clones; 80% to 90% are singletons. This specimen comes from a study of cytomegalovirus exposure and HLA in healthy donors. Study-wide background: Earlier findings included 100 million to 130 million unique TCR beta sequences obtained from 150 million to 200 million T cells.

Notes on the study in general: The authors later found most CMV-associated TCR beta chains appeared HLA-restricted.

The V gene is TRBV19, the J gene TRBJ2-3, with TRBD1 as a possible D gene (5 bases). The sequence was obtained from a man under 40 in good health and CMV-seronegative. The material sequenced was PBMCs. The DNA of the CDR3 is TGTGCCAGTAGTATAGATCCGTGGACACCAAGCACAGATACGCAGTATTTT. Its translation: CASSIDPWTPSTDTQYF.